The clone carrying this T cell receptor (beta chain) was seen a few times. What it binds is not known. PCR was performed a second time for about 6 to 12 cycles using a sample-barcoded 5' primer and a J-beta primer mix. TCRdb called the 5' RACE reads again in MiXCR, with one record for every CDR3 protein. In the table there are more than 600,000 distinct CDR3 sequences, 20% to 25% of which are singletons. The data are from a study of blood T cells in healthy people across ages. Overall study findings and caveats: Unknown donor CMV status possibly confounded expanded clonotype changes.

Every sample had a minimum of 6.5 million PBMCs isolated. These same records also appear under a second study, on T cells of mothers and their children. That report adds: Input to cDNA synthesis comprised all extracted RNA, at a ratio of about 1.4 ug per 15 ul. Mothers and children who were related shared slightly more overlap than unrelated pairs, but not significantly more.

The origin of this receptor is a boy younger than 18 in good health. The source material was blood.

In DNA, the CDR3 is TGCAGTGCTAGAGATCTCCTGGGACTAGCGATCCAAGAGACCCAGTACTTC. As protein: CSARDLLGLAIQETQYF. The J gene is TRBJ2-5, the V gene TRBV20-1, with 10 bases fitting TRBD2. This CDR3 has 17 residues. CDR1 is DFQATT and CDR2 is SNEGSKA in the germline V gene (reference sequence). After removal of 0 bases from V and 1 base from J, the junction contained 8 bases not matched to a gene.